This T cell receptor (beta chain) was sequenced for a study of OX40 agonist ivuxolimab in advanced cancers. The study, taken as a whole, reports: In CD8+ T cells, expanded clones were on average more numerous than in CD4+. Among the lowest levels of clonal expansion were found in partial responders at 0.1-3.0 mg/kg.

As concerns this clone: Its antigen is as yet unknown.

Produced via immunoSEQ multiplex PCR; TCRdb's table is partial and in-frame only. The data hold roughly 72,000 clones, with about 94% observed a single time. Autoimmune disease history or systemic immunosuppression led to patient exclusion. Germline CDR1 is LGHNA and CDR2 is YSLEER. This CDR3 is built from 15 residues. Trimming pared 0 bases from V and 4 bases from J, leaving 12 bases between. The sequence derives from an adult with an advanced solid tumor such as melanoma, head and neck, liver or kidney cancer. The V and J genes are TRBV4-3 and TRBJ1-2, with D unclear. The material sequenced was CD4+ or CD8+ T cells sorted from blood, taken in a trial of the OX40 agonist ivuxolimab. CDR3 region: CASSQERRPGYGYTF. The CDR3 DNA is TGCGCCAGCAGCCAAGAAAGGCGGCCCGGCTATGGCTACACCTTC.